These 24 T cell receptor beta chains came from one sample sequenced in a study of T-cell memory formation after mild COVID-19. TCRdb called the 5' RACE reads again in MiXCR, with one record for every CDR3 protein. The sample lists 430,000 or so distinct CDR3 sequences, roughly 23% occurring once. Specimen: PBMCs or a T cell subset sorted from them (not recorded which). These receptors were collected from an adult woman who had mild COVID-19 (a few samples of this study predate the infection). Cell type and time point are not known.

This clonotype came up a few times. V and J are TRBV7-2 and TRBJ2-1; D is unresolved. This CDR3 has 16 amino acids. Germline assignment: CDR1 SGHTA and CDR2 FQGNSA. The V gene lost 5 bases and the J gene lost 6 bases, with 20 bases spanning the gap. CDR3 residues: CASSLVSLSSRNEQFF. In nucleotides, the CDR3 is TGTGCCAGCAGCCTCGTTAGCTTGAGTTCCCGCAATGAGCAGTTCTTC.

This clonotype appeared a few times. The chain has TRBV11-3 and TRBJ2-7, with TRBD1 matching over 8 bases. V was clipped by 3 bases and J by 6 bases; unmatched bases: 10. CDR3 length: 15 residues. Germline CDR1 reads SGHNT; CDR2 reads YENEEA. This CDR3 is CASSLTGARLSEQYF. In DNA form, the CDR3 reads TGTGCCAGCAGCTTGACAGGGGCGCGTCTCAGCGAGCAGTACTTC.

There are a few counts of this clonotype. CDR3 in DNA: TGTGCCAGCAGTAACGGGCGCTCCTATGGCTACACCTTC. The encoded protein is CASSNGRSYGYTF. The chain combines TRBV6-2 or TRBV6-3 with TRBJ1-2; D is unclear. The CDR3 is made up of 13 amino acids. The germline gives CDR1 MNHEY, CDR2 SVGEGT. V lost 5 bases to trimming and J lost 4 bases, with 11 bases between them.

This clonotype was observed a few times. The chain employs TRBV9 and TRBJ2-2; 7 nucleotides match TRBD1. CDR1 is SGDLS, CDR2 YYNGEE, per germline. CDR3 length: 15 amino acids. The junction had 11 bases not matched to a gene; V was cut back by 4 bases and J by 8 bases. The CDR3 sequence is CASSPTGAFTGELFF. CDR3 DNA: TGTGCCAGCAGCCCAACAGGGGCCTTCACAGGGGAGCTGTTTTTT. Combining the CDR3 with reference TRBV9 and TRBJ2-2 gives the whole variable domain DSGVTQTPKHLITATGQRVTLRCSPRSGDLSVYWYQQSLDQGLQFLIQYYNGEERAKGNILERFSAQQFPDLHSELNLSSLELGDSALYFCASSPTGAFTGELFFGEGSRLTVL.

This clonotype was seen a few times. The V gene is TRBV3-1, the J gene TRBJ1-1; weak D call: TRBD1 (6 bases). CDR1 is LGHDT and CDR2 is YNNKEL in the germline V gene (reference sequence). V dropped 0 bases and J dropped 7 bases, with 12 bases sitting between them. CDR3 length equals 14 residues. The CDR3 protein is CASSQDLGGREAFF. CDR3 DNA: TGTGCCAGCAGCCAAGATCTAGGGGGTCGTGAAGCTTTCTTT.

The V call is TRBV19, the J call TRBJ2-7; 8 bases are shared with TRBD2. Looked up from germline, CDR1 is LNHDA and CDR2 is SQIVND (reference sequence). V was clipped by 7 bases and J by 2 bases; unmatched bases: 10. The CDR3 runs 15 residues. DNA of the CDR3: TGTGCCAGTACCCCTGTAGCGGGATTCCCCTACGAGCAGTACTTC. It codes for CASTPVAGFPYEQYF.

This clonotype turned up a few times. The chain combines TRBV30 with TRBJ2-3, with 8 bases matching TRBD2. The trim removed 3 bases at V and 2 bases at J, leaving 7 bases unmatched. Per germline, CDR1 GTSNPN and CDR2 SVGIG (reference sequence). CDR3 length: 15 residues. The CDR3 DNA follows: TGTGCCTGGAGCCTGACGGGGGGGTTCACAGATACGCAGTATTTT. This sequence encodes CAWSLTGGFTDTQYF.

V usage is TRBV20-1 and J usage is TRBJ2-7; D is possibly TRBD1 (6 bases). CDR3 length: 14 amino acids. Germline V gene data show CDR1 as DFQATT and CDR2 as SNEGSKA (reference sequence). V was trimmed by 3 bases and J by 4 bases, leaving 16 bases between them. The CDR3 sequence: CSASSRDKIYEQYF. CDR3 DNA sequence: TGCAGTGCTAGTTCCCGGGACAAGATATACGAGCAGTACTTC.

This clonotype was counted between two and nine times. The CDR3 DNA is TGTGCCAGCACGCCTTGGGGGGCCGGATCCTACAATGAGCAGTTCTTC. Amino acids: CASTPWGAGSYNEQFF. The chain recombines TRBV27 with TRBJ2-1, with D possibly called TRBD1 or TRBD2 (6 bases each). The CDR3 extends over 16 amino acids. With 7 bases removed from V and 1 base from J, the gap between germline ends came to 17 bases. CDR1 MNHEY and CDR2 SMNVEV come from the germline V gene (reference sequence).

A single count supports this clonotype. The V gene is TRBV5-1, the J gene TRBJ2-3, with 13 bases that match TRBD2. The germline V gene has CDR1 SGHRS and CDR2 YFSETQ. The CDR3 consists of 22 residues. V gave up 0 bases and J gave up 4 bases; unmatched junction bases: 20. CDR3 loop: CASSLAPLGLAGERGKADTQYF. The CDR3 DNA follows: TGCGCCAGCAGCTTGGCTCCCCTCGGACTAGCGGGAGAGAGGGGGAAAGCAGATACGCAGTATTTT.

There are a few counts of this clonotype. V is TRBV14 and J is TRBJ1-1, with D unresolved. V lost 5 bases and J lost 1, with 2 bases in between. The V gene's germline CDR1 is SGHDN and CDR2 FVKESK. The CDR3 extends over 11 amino acids. CDR3 sequence: CASSKNTEAFF. In DNA form, the CDR3 reads TGTGCCAGCAGCAAGAACACTGAAGCTTTCTTT.

This clonotype was counted between two and nine times. The genes are TRBV12-3 or TRBV12-4 and TRBJ2-7; D is perhaps TRBD2 (5 bases). The CDR3 consists of 14 residues. The V end was cut by 4 bases, the J end by 3 bases, with 13 bases between. CDR3 in amino acids: CASSSPDAGYEQYF. In nucleotides, the CDR3 is TGTGCCAGCAGTTCACCTGATGCGGGCTACGAGCAGTACTTC.

The chain uses TRBV12-3 or TRBV12-4 and TRBJ2-7; D is uncertain. Trimming removed 3 bases from V and 5 bases from J, with 11 bases in between. The CDR3 covers 13 residues. CDR3 in DNA: TGTGCCAGCAGTTTTAGGGAAATGGACGAGCAGTACTTC. This sequence encodes CASSFREMDEQYF.

This clonotype was picked up a small number of times. The gene calls are TRBV30 and TRBJ2-1, with 13 bases aligning to TRBD2. CDR3 length: 17 amino acids. The V segment lost 5 bases and the J segment 0 bases; nucleotides outside the gene matches: 7. CDR1 and CDR2 (germline): GTSNPN, SVGIG (reference sequence). CDR3 nucleotides: TGTGCCTGGGGGGGACTAGCGGGGTCTAGCTCCTACAATGAGCAGTTCTTC. Translated: CAWGGLAGSSSYNEQFF.

This clonotype has more than one count but fewer than ten. The chain employs TRBV3-1 and TRBJ1-1; 9 nucleotides align to TRBD1. V was pared by 4 bases and J by 10 bases, with 7 bases of the junction left unmatched. In germline, CDR1 is LGHDT, CDR2 YNNKEL (reference sequence). The CDR3 runs 13 residues. CDR3 in amino acids: CASSLGTGMSAFF. In DNA, the CDR3 is TGTGCCAGCAGCCTAGGGACAGGGATGTCAGCTTTCTTT.

The rearrangement links TRBV19 to TRBJ1-4; D is undetermined. Trimming left V 3 bases short and J 5 bases short, with 13 bases between. The CDR3 covers 15 residues. Germline assignment: CDR1 LNHDA and CDR2 SQIVND (reference sequence). CDR3 in amino acids: CASSISADINEKLFF. CDR3 DNA: TGTGCCAGTAGTATTTCGGCAGACATAAATGAAAAACTGTTTTTT.

Only a few counts were recorded for this clonotype. J is TRBJ2-1 and V is TRBV7-8; no clear D. Trimming removed 2 bases from V and 4 bases from J, with 9 bases in between. This CDR3 spans 14 amino acids. The germline V gene encodes CDR1 SGHVS and CDR2 FQNEAQ. CDR3 in amino acids: CASSLRTEYNEQFF. The CDR3 coding sequence is TGTGCCAGCAGCTTACGGACGGAGTACAATGAGCAGTTCTTC.

The CDR3 spells CSARDSRGRYTGELFF. The CDR3 bases are TGCAGTGCTAGAGATTCCCGCGGGAGGTACACCGGGGAGCTGTTTTTT. The chain couples TRBV20-1 to TRBJ2-2, with 8 positions matching TRBD2. Germline trimming cut 0 bases from V and 3 bases from J; bases unmatched to any gene: 6. Germline assignment: CDR1 DFQATT and CDR2 SNEGSKA (reference sequence). This CDR3 is 16 amino acids long.

The chain carries TRBV14 and TRBJ1-2; no clear D. Trimming pared 3 bases from V and 2 bases from J, leaving 7 bases between. The CDR3 spans 13 residues. Germline values: CDR1 SGHDN, CDR2 FVKESK. The CDR3 loop reads CASSQVENYGYTF. CDR3 DNA: TGTGCCAGCAGCCAGGTGGAAAACTATGGCTACACCTTC.

The rearrangement uses TRBV4-3 and TRBJ2-1; 10 bases map to TRBD2. Trimming at V came to 0 bases and at J to 5 bases, leaving 4 bases not matched to a gene. In germline, CDR1 is LGHNA, CDR2 YSLEER. This CDR3 region has 16 residues. For the CDR3, the DNA is TGCGCCAGCAGCCAAGAAGGACTAGCGGCGCACAATGAGCAGTTCTTC. Protein: CASSQEGLAAHNEQFF.

This clonotype was detected only once. The rearrangement links TRBV12-3 or TRBV12-4 to TRBJ1-2, with D uncertain. V was cut by 2 bases and J by 0 bases, with 10 bases left in between. This CDR3 has 15 residues. The CDR3 protein is CASSLPAATNYGYTF. The CDR3 coding sequence is TGTGCCAGCAGTTTACCGGCAGCGACTAACTATGGCTACACCTTC.

The V and J genes are TRBV4-3 and TRBJ2-7, with 8 nucleotides matching TRBD1. The CDR3 sequence is 16 residues long. Per germline, CDR1 LGHNA and CDR2 YSLEER. Germline trimming cut 3 bases from V and 2 bases from J; bases unmatched to any gene: 9. In DNA form, the CDR3 reads TGCGCCAGCAGCCATTCTGCGACAGGGGAAACCTACGAGCAGTACTTC. Translation gives CASSHSATGETYEQYF.

This clonotype was counted only a few times. The chain is built from TRBV20-1 and TRBJ2-7, with TRBD2 matching 7 bases. This CDR3 has 15 residues. V lost 5 bases to trimming and J lost 5 bases; unmatched junction nucleotides: 15. Germline V gene sequence: CDR1 DFQATT, CDR2 SNEGSKA (reference sequence). CDR3 nucleotides: TGCAGTGCTGGACCCAGGGTCCGGACTAGTCACGAGCAGTACTTC. This codes for CSAGPRVRTSHEQYF.

This clonotype turned up a few times. This chain connects TRBV30 to TRBJ2-6; D may match TRBD1 or TRBD2 (6 bases each). Germline V gene sequence: CDR1 GTSNPN, CDR2 SVGIG (reference sequence). Deletions cut 4 bases from V and 2 bases from J, with 12 bases between. The CDR3 consists of 15 residues. As DNA, the CDR3 is TGTGCCTGGATAGGTAGGGGGGCTGGGGCCAACGTCCTGACTTTC. Amino acids: CAWIGRGAGANVLTF. Variable domain in full (rest from reference TRBV30 and TRBJ2-6): SQTIHQWPATLVQPVGSPLSLECTVEGTSNPNLYWYRQAAGRGLQLLFYSVGIGQISSEVPQNLSASRPQDRQFILSSKKLLLSDSGFYLCAWIGRGAGANVLTFGAGSRLTVL.